The present T cell receptor (beta chain) was sequenced within a study of molecular identifiers for immune sequencing clone quantification (dated by TCRdb to the late 2010s). Study-wide context: For a replicate experiment, the RNA from either about 20,000 or 100,000 naive CD8 T cells was divided into five aliquots, and four of those aliquots went on to sequencing. CD8 T cells were used in a methods study to benchmark molecular-identifier clustering-based TCR repertoire sequencing (MIDCIRS) and TCR RNA copy counting.

Receptors were amplified or captured by PCR. TCRdb records Illumina HiSeq 4000 as the sequencer. Preparation of bulk TCR libraries followed a previously described approach, with the TCR primers listed in Table S5. The Qiagen AllPrep DNA/RNA kit was used to purify total RNA. Before any analysis, reads coming from multiple sequencing runs of the same library were combined into one pool. Turning to the authors' computational methods: Reads were retained only if the reads had an exact TCR constant sequence, and the retained reads were trimmed to 150 nt and grouped according to their 12-nt molecular barcodes. Reads inside each barcode group were sub-clustered using a 15% Levenshtein threshold, and a quality-weighted consensus sequence was constructed for each RNA molecule. Non-functional sequences were discarded, and so were lower-count sequences lying one edit away from another sequence. Barcode sub-clusters with fewer than 20% of the maximum read count were removed, based on fitting two negative binomial distributions. The raw public reads went through TCRdb reprocessing: fastp at Q25, MiXCR clone calling, in-frame beta chains kept. Entries are consolidated by CDR3 protein sequence, retaining the most common genes and DNA. TCRdb, not the original authors, processed these V and J calls. For this sample the table gives tens of thousands of distinct CDR3 sequences, of which less than 20% were detected only once. The ten top clones hold about 1.5% of the sample.

The CDR1 and CDR2 encoded by the germline V gene are SGHTA and FQGNSA. The CDR3 holds 18 amino acids from the cysteine to the phenylalanine. Of all the DNA, just the CDR3 is kept, 54 bases in frame from base 1. V is trimmed back by 5 bases and J by 0 bases, and the junction contains 12 bases that no gene match accounts for. This clonotype appeared many times. The target of this receptor is not known. No much larger clonotype is one base removed from it; base qualities were not supplied. Naive CD8 T cell libraries were made from approximately 20,000 to 1,000,000 sorted cells using 10%, 30% or 50% of purified RNA. Naive CD8 T cells, defined as CD8+CD4-CCR7+CD45RA+, were FACS-sorted into RLT Plus buffer on a BD FACSAria II. Detection sensitivity was tested by spiking Jurkat RNA equal to ten TCR copies' worth into samples containing 20,000-1,000,000 naive CD8 T cells. Enrichment of CD8 T cells was performed with RosetteSep CD8+ T Cell Enrichment Cocktail and Ficoll-Paque, after which ACK red cell lysis was carried out.

Overall study outcomes, separate from this receptor: A single cell's worth of spiked-in Jurkat TCR RNA was reported detectable even among about a million naive CD8 T cells. Identical TCR molecules sharing a barcode could cause highly expanded clone sizes to be underestimated. Modeling gave around 3.3 recovered TCR RNA copies per cell versus 8 to 10 by digital PCR, implying roughly 30% capture efficiency. When barcode sub-clustering was left out, chimeric consensus sequences inflated TCR diversity, with chimeras reaching as high as 47%. Spiked-in Jurkat TCR RNA (roughly 10 copies' worth), which is not part of the donor repertoire, was contained in the naive libraries. In CMV-specific effector cells, clones with more than 20 RNA copies accounted for over 98% of molecules, whereas in naive cells such clones accounted for under 1%.

Here the chain combines TRBV7-2 and TRBJ1-4; 7 of the junction bases match TRBD1. The TCR comes from a human donor in good health. Some libraries in this study had Jurkat cell RNA spiked in. Sequences were obtained from naive CD8+ T cells from blood, with Jurkat cell RNA spiked in. The sample's cell subset or site label, decoded: FACS-sorted CD8+CD4-CCR7+CD45RA+ naive T cells. The CDR3 region reads CASSPPPWQGATNEKLFF. The sequenced DNA: TGTGCCAGCAGCCCACCCCCGTGGCAGGGGGCAACTAATGAAAAACTGTTTTTT.